This T cell receptor beta chain was identified in a study of blood T cells in healthy people across ages. Total RNA amounts of at least 6 micrograms were extracted per sample. Trimming at V came to 2 bases and at J to 4 bases, leaving 13 bases not matched to a gene. The germline V gene encodes CDR1 SGHAT and CDR2 FQNNGV. The CDR3 covers 18 residues. With a J-beta primer mix and a sample-barcoded 5' primer, a second PCR ran 7 to 11 cycles. TCRdb fed the 5' RACE reads into MiXCR, producing one record per CDR3 protein. The sample holds hundreds of thousands of distinct CDR3 sequences, approximately 30% seen once.

V usage is TRBV11-2 and J usage is TRBJ2-2, with TRBD1 matching over 7 bases. The TCR sequence derives from a woman of 80 years or more in good health. The sample taken for sequencing was blood. The CDR3 region is CASSLRATGARITGELFF. For the CDR3, the DNA is TGTGCCAGCAGCTTAAGGGCCACAGGGGCGCGGATCACCGGGGAGCTGTTTTTT.